The 20 T cell receptor beta chains reported below all come from one sample, sequenced in a study of cytomegalovirus exposure and HLA in healthy donors. The PCR used 60 Vbeta and 13 Jbeta primers. Using immunoSEQ multiplex PCR, the repertoire was profiled, and TCRdb retains in-frame clones only, with some absent. This repertoire shows 120,000 or so clones, about 78% found once; its top ten account for approximately 3.8%. Source material: PBMCs. The receptors derive from a man aged 25 to 40 in good health and CMV-seronegative.

V gene TRBV6-6 combines with J gene TRBJ2-2, with 7 bases that match TRBD2. The germline V gene encodes CDR1 MNHNY and CDR2 SVGAGI (reference sequence). This CDR3 has 16 residues. V was pared by 0 bases and J by 3 bases, with 4 bases of the junction left unmatched. DNA of the CDR3: TGTGCCAGCAGTTACTCCAGCAGCGGGGACACCGGGGAGCTGTTTTTT. Its protein is CASSYSSSGDTGELFF.

This clone appeared a single time. The V call is TRBV28, the J call TRBJ2-2; D not resolved. The germline V gene has CDR1 MDHEN and CDR2 SYDVKM. The CDR3 covers 13 residues. Trimming took off 5 bases at V and 4 bases at J, with 8 bases between the two ends. The CDR3 loop reads CASSPVPTGELFF. CDR3 DNA sequence: TGTGCCAGCAGTCCGGTCCCCACCGGGGAGCTGTTTTTT.

The chain links TRBV18 to TRBJ2-3; D is ambiguous. The CDR3 length is 14 residues. V shed 3 bases and J shed 1 base, with 8 bases lying between them. CDR1 is KGHSH and CDR2 is LQKENI in the germline V gene. As DNA, the CDR3 is TGTGCCAGCTCACCGACTTGGGGCACAGATACGCAGTATTTT. It codes for CASSPTWGTDTQYF.

This clone was seen a few times. V and J are TRBV19 and TRBJ2-2; 12 bases map to TRBD2. The CDR3 has 16 amino acids. J was trimmed by 4 bases and V by 8 bases; bases with no gene match: 8. Germline CDR1 reads LNHDA; CDR2 reads SQIVND (reference sequence). The CDR3 nucleotides are TGTGCCAGTCGCCCCCTAGCGGGGGGGATCACCGGGGAGCTGTTTTTT. Its protein product is CASRPLAGGITGELFF.

This clone was detected only a few times. This rearrangement joins TRBV6-1 to TRBJ2-4, with 9 bases matching TRBD1. The CDR3 contains 15 residues. Trimming cost V 0 bases and J 8 bases; bases outside gene matches: 5. Germline values: CDR1 MNHNS, CDR2 SASEGT. This CDR3 is CASSEALRDRDIQYF. The CDR3 DNA reads TGTGCCAGCAGTGAAGCCCTCCGGGACAGGGACATTCAGTACTTC.

This clone turned up a few times. The chain carries TRBV2 and TRBJ1-1; D perhaps matches TRBD1 (5 bases). Germline V gene sequence: CDR1 SNHLY, CDR2 FYNNEI. With 8 bases removed from V and 4 bases from J, the gap between germline ends came to 14 bases. This CDR3 spans 13 amino acids. The DNA of the CDR3 is TGTGCCAGCGCTCTAGGGGCCGGCACTGAAGCTTTCTTT. Protein product: CASALGAGTEAFF.

The chain has TRBV7-9 and TRBJ2-1; 12 bases line up with TRBD1. The CDR3 is made up of 15 amino acids. The V segment lost 3 bases and the J segment 8 bases; nucleotides outside the gene matches: 5. Germline V gene data show CDR1 as SEHNR and CDR2 as FQNEAQ (reference sequence). CDR3 DNA sequence: TGTGCCAGCAGCTTCCGGGACAGGGGGCGGGATGAGCAGTTCTTC. As protein: CASSFRDRGRDEQFF.

The chain recombines TRBV5-1 with TRBJ2-6; the match to TRBD2 covers 7 bases. The CDR3 length is 19 residues. CDR1 SGHRS and CDR2 YFSETQ come from the germline V gene. J gave up 0 bases and V 2 bases, and 11 bases lay outside the gene matches. CDR3 coding DNA: TGCGCCAGCAGCTTATACGCCTGGGACTACAGCTCTGGGGCCAACGTCCTGACTTTC. Translating gives CASSLYAWDYSSGANVLTF.

The chain recombines TRBV7-2 with TRBJ2-5, with D uncertain. The DNA end is more similar to TRBJ2-7, so the J call may be wrong. This CDR3 contains 16 residues. In germline, CDR1 is SGHTA, CDR2 FQGNSA. The CDR3 DNA reads as TGTGCCAGCAGCTTAGGTTGGCCTAGGAGCTCCTACGAGCAGTACTTC. The encoded protein is CASSLGWPRSSYEQYF.

This chain links TRBV27 with TRBJ1-5, with TRBD1 as a possible D gene (5 bases). Germline V gene lookup returns CDR1 MNHEY and CDR2 SMNVEV (reference sequence). V shed 2 bases and J shed 7 bases, with 15 bases lying between them. The CDR3 is 15 amino acids. The CDR3 sequence: CASSLQGAGNQPQHF. The CDR3 nucleotides read TGTGCCAGCAGTTTACAAGGGGCGGGGAACCAGCCCCAGCATTTT.

V and J are TRBV6-6 and TRBJ2-7; 10 bases line up with TRBD1. Looked up from germline, CDR1 is MNHNY and CDR2 is SVGAGI (reference sequence). This CDR3 contains 15 residues. Unmatched junction bases numbered 6, after V lost 3 bases and J lost 4 bases. The CDR3 region is CASSYNPGQGYEQYF. CDR3 sequence (DNA): TGTGCCAGCAGTTATAACCCGGGACAGGGGTACGAGCAGTACTTC.

Worth noting for this clone: The sample carries other DNA sequences with the same CDR3. This chain connects TRBV4-3 to TRBJ1-1; the D gene is possibly TRBD1 (5 bases). CDR3 length equals 14 residues. In germline, CDR1 is LGHNA, CDR2 YSLEER. V was shortened by 3 bases and J by 4 bases, with 12 bases between the two germline ends. CDR3 bases: TGCGCCAGCAGCCAGGATGGGAGGGGCACTGAAGCTTTCTTT. It codes for CASSQDGRGTEAFF.

V usage is TRBV19 and J usage is TRBJ1-2; D perhaps matches TRBD1 (6 bases). V lost 3 bases and J 2 bases, leaving 13 bases between the germline ends. Germline loops: CDR1 LNHDA, CDR2 SQIVND (reference sequence). The CDR3 sequence is 15 residues long. Written as DNA, the CDR3 is TGTGCCAGTAGTATCACCTTACAGGGAAACTATGGCTACACCTTC. This encodes CASSITLQGNYGYTF. The whole variable domain, filled in from reference TRBV19 and TRBJ1-2, reads DGGITQSPKYLFRKEGQNVTLSCEQNLNHDAMYWYRQDPGQGLRLIYYSQIVNDFQKGDIAEGYSVSREKKESFPLTVTSAQKNPTAFYLCASSITLQGNYGYTFGSGTRLTVV.

This clone has only a few counts. Here the CDR3 reads CASSISDLVVFPDTQYF. The CDR3 DNA sequence: TGTGCCAGTAGTATATCTGACCTAGTAGTGTTCCCAGATACGCAGTATTTT. This chain links TRBV19 with TRBJ2-3; no definite D call. Between the trimmed V and J ends, which lost 2 bases and 4 bases, there was a span of 19 bases. CDR1 is LNHDA, CDR2 SQIVND, per germline (reference sequence). There are 17 residues in the CDR3.

The J gene is TRBJ1-5, the V gene TRBV10-2; D not certain. The V and J ends lost 6 bases and 2 bases respectively, with 11 bases between them. The length of the CDR3 is 14 residues. Germline-derived CDR1 and CDR2 are WSHSY and SAAADI. The CDR3 DNA sequence: TGCGCCAGCAGAGAGCCGTCGGGCAATCAGCCCCAGCATTTT. It is translated as CASREPSGNQPQHF.

This clone was recorded a few times. V is TRBV28 and J is TRBJ2-7; D not resolved. V gave up 2 bases and J gave up 2 bases, with 13 bases separating them. CDR3 size: 15 residues. In germline, CDR1 is MDHEN, CDR2 SYDVKM. In DNA form, the CDR3 reads TGTGCCAGCAGTTTACGGTCTCACCTCCCCTACGAGCAGTACTTC. Residues: CASSLRSHLPYEQYF.

This clone has a handful of counts. The V gene is TRBV6-5, the J gene TRBJ1-5, with D maybe TRBD1 (5 bases). Germline values: CDR1 MNHEY, CDR2 SVGAGI. This CDR3 contains 14 residues. Trimming stripped 6 bases from V and 6 bases from J, with 15 bases between. CDR3: CASSRGERGQPQHF. CDR3 nucleotides: TGTGCCAGCAGCCGGGGGGAGCGGGGTCAGCCCCAGCATTTT.

This chain links TRBV7-2 with TRBJ1-6; D is undetermined. Germline CDR1 reads SGHTA; CDR2 reads FQGNSA. The CDR3 totals 16 residues. Trimming removed 0 bases at V and 6 bases at J, with 12 bases between. Here the CDR3 reads CASSLAGIIGNSPLHF. The CDR3 DNA reads TGTGCCAGCAGCTTAGCCGGGATCATAGGTAATTCACCCCTCCACTTT. Full variable domain (missing parts from reference TRBV7-2 and TRBJ1-6): GAGVSQSPSNKVTEKGKDVELRCDPISGHTALYWYRQSLGQGLEFLIYFQGNSAPDKSGLPSDRFSAERTGGSVSTLTIQRTQQEDSAVYLCASSLAGIIGNSPLHFGNGTRLTVT.

The chain recombines TRBV14 with TRBJ2-5, with TRBD2 identical over 13 bases. CDR3 size: 15 residues. Germline trimming cut 3 bases from V and 5 bases from J; bases unmatched to any gene: 3. The germline gives CDR1 SGHDN, CDR2 FVKESK. Here the CDR3 DNA reads TGTGCCAGCAGCCAGGGACTAGCGGGGCCCGAGACCCAGTACTTC. Its translation is CASSQGLAGPETQYF. Full variable domain (missing parts from reference TRBV14 and TRBJ2-5): EAGVTQFPSHSVIEKGQTVTLRCDPISGHDNLYWYRRVMGKEIKFLLHFVKESKQDESGMPNNRFLAERTGGTYSTLKVQPAELEDSGVYFCASSQGLAGPETQYFGPGTRLLVL.

This clone has a handful of counts. The CDR3: CASSLVRSNYGYTF. Written as DNA, the CDR3 is TGTGCCAGCAGCTTAGTCAGATCTAACTATGGCTACACCTTC. This sequence joins TRBV11-2 and TRBJ1-2; D not certain. This CDR3 contains 14 residues. The V end was cut by 1 base, the J end by 0 bases, with 6 bases between. The germline CDR1 and CDR2 sequences are SGHAT and FQNNGV.